This entry lists 21 T cell receptor beta chains sequenced from one sample in a study of blood T cell repertoires in COVID-19. Profiled with immunoSEQ multiplex PCR; TCRdb holds only in-frame clones, not every one. Of roughly 170,000 clones listed, approximately 87% are singletons. Sequenced material: PBMCs or T cells enriched from blood (not recorded which). These receptors were taken from a woman in her fifties or sixties who had recovered from COVID-19.

The V gene is TRBV9, the J gene TRBJ2-4, with a weak D call TRBD2 (7 bases). From germline, CDR1 is SGDLS and CDR2 YYNGEE. Trimming cost V 4 bases and J 7 bases, with 12 bases left between them. The CDR3 is made up of 13 amino acids. CDR3: CASSRTRGNIQYF. DNA for the CDR3: TGTGCCAGCAGCCGGACTAGGGGGAACATTCAGTACTTC.

V and J are TRBV10-3 and TRBJ2-3; 9 bases are a match to TRBD2. The CDR3 spans 14 residues. CDR1 is ENHRY and CDR2 is SYGVKD in the germline V gene. J was trimmed by 7 bases and V by 6 bases; bases with no gene match: 8. The CDR3 DNA is TGTGCCATCAGGGAGGGACTAGCAGCCTATACGCAGTATTTT. Translating it yields CAIREGLAAYTQYF.

The CDR3: CAWAGGHYGYTF. The CDR3, as DNA: TGTGCCTGGGCAGGGGGCCACTATGGCTACACCTTC. The chain couples TRBV30 to TRBJ1-2; the match to TRBD1 covers 8 bases. The length of the CDR3 is 12 residues. The V gene end was trimmed by 5 bases and the J gene end by 3 bases; junction bases not matched to a gene: 2. Germline-derived CDR1 and CDR2 are GTSNPN and SVGIG (reference sequence). The variable domain in full, completed from reference TRBV30 and TRBJ1-2, reads SQTIHQWPATLVQPVGSPLSLECTVEGTSNPNLYWYRQAAGRGLQLLFYSVGIGQISSEVPQNLSASRPQDRQFILSSKKLLLSDSGFYLCAWAGGHYGYTFGSGTRLTVV.

V and J are TRBV2 and TRBJ1-1; TRBD1 might be the D (6 bases). Germline CDR1 SNHLY, CDR2 FYNNEI. This CDR3 has 13 amino acids. V lost 6 bases and J 1 base, leaving 9 bases between the germline ends. CDR3: CASRGGPNTEAFF. The CDR3 region has the DNA TGTGCCAGCAGGGGGGGGCCGAACACTGAAGCTTTCTTT.

The genes are TRBV6-1 and TRBJ1-3; D remains unclear. The CDR3 runs to 16 residues. Germline V gene lookup returns CDR1 MNHNS and CDR2 SASEGT. The V end was cut by 1 base, the J end by 4 bases, with 14 bases between. The CDR3 nucleotides are TGTGCCAGCAGTGAAGGGAGCCGGCAACGGGGAAACACCATATATTTT. Residues: CASSEGSRQRGNTIYF.

This chain joins TRBV11-2 and TRBJ1-4; maybe TRBD1 (5 bases). V lost 5 bases and J lost 10, with 14 bases in between. In germline, CDR1 is SGHAT, CDR2 FQNNGV. The CDR3 sequence is 13 residues long. The DNA for the CDR3 is TGTGCCAGCAGCCCCACCCCCCAGGGAAAACTGTTTTTT. This translates into CASSPTPQGKLFF.

The CDR3 region has the DNA TGTGCCAGCAGTTACAGGAGCAATCAGCCCCAGCATTTT. This sequence encodes CASSYRSNQPQHF. The chain employs TRBV12-3 or TRBV12-4 and TRBJ1-5; tentatively, D is TRBD1 (5 bases). This CDR3 has 13 residues. Trimming left V 4 bases short and J 1 base short, with 5 bases between.

The chain uses TRBV19 and TRBJ2-5; TRBD2 aligns across 12 bases. CDR1 is LNHDA and CDR2 is SQIVND in the germline V gene (reference sequence). V shed 3 bases and J 5 bases; nucleotides not matched to a gene: 4. The CDR3 covers 15 residues. CDR3 DNA sequence: TGTGCCAGTAGTATCCCTAGCGGGGGGGTTGAGACCCAGTACTTC. Translating gives CASSIPSGGVETQYF. Variable domain in full (rest from reference TRBV19 and TRBJ2-5): DGGITQSPKYLFRKEGQNVTLSCEQNLNHDAMYWYRQDPGQGLRLIYYSQIVNDFQKGDIAEGYSVSREKKESFPLTVTSAQKNPTAFYLCASSIPSGGVETQYFGPGTRLLVL.

The chain recombines TRBV28 with TRBJ2-7, with 10 nucleotides matching TRBD1. CDR3 length equals 15 residues. CDR1 and CDR2 (germline): MDHEN, SYDVKM. Trimming removed 6 bases from V and 2 bases from J; junction bases left unmatched: 7. This chain's CDR3 is CASSPVGQGTYEQYV. CDR3 bases: TGTGCCAGCAGCCCGGTGGGACAGGGGACCTACGAGCAGTACGTC.

V gene TRBV19 combines with J gene TRBJ2-7, with D unresolved. Trimming took 7 bases from V and 3 from J, leaving 13 bases between them. CDR3 size: 13 residues. Germline CDR1 LNHDA, CDR2 SQIVND (reference sequence). The CDR3 bases are TGTGCCAGTACCCCTGGTCGAGACTACGAGCAGTACGTC. It yields the protein CASTPGRDYEQYV.

By share, this clone counts as medium-sized (0.01 to 0.1%). The chain carries TRBV7-8 and TRBJ2-2, with TRBD2 as a possible D gene (5 bases). Trimming shortened V by 4 bases and J by 3 bases, and 12 bases separated the two germline ends. The CDR3 extends over 15 amino acids. CDR1 and CDR2 from the germline V gene are SGHVS and FQNEAQ. This CDR3 reads CASSSTSSYTGELFF. CDR3 nucleotide sequence: TGTGCCAGCAGCTCTACTAGTTCCTACACCGGGGAGCTGTTTTTT.

The CDR3 loop reads CASSLGQDNEQYV. The CDR3 DNA sequence: TGTGCCAGCAGCCTAGGACAGGACAACGAGCAGTACGTC. The rearrangement uses TRBV28 and TRBJ2-7, with TRBD1 matching over 7 bases. With 6 bases clipped from V and 5 bases from J, the junction kept 7 bases outside the gene matches. The CDR3 is made up of 13 amino acids. From germline, CDR1 is MDHEN and CDR2 SYDVKM.

The CDR3 nucleotides read TGTGCCAGCAGTGACCTTTACCGGGATAATGAGCAGTTCTTC. Translating it yields CASSDLYRDNEQFF. This chain links TRBV6-4 with TRBJ2-1; possible D gene TRBD2, 5 bases. Germline V gives CDR1 MRHNA, CDR2 SNTAGT. V was shortened by 2 bases and J by 7 bases, with 12 bases between the two germline ends. The CDR3 is 14 amino acids.

The chain carries TRBV30 and TRBJ1-2; no clear D. Trimming took off 3 bases at V and 2 bases at J, with 7 bases between the two ends. Germline values: CDR1 GTSNPN, CDR2 SVGIG (reference sequence). CDR3 length equals 12 residues. The CDR3 nucleotides are TGTGCCTGGAGGGGAGGAAACTATGGCTACACCTTC. Amino acids: CAWRGGNYGYTF.

The chain employs TRBV20-1 and TRBJ2-3; 12 bases agree with TRBD2. Unmatched junction bases numbered 9, after V lost 3 bases and J lost 2 bases. This CDR3 region has 17 residues. Germline V CDR1 and CDR2: DFQATT, SNEGSKA (reference sequence). CDR3 loop: CSASWASGRDNTDTQYF. In DNA, the CDR3 is TGCAGTGCTAGTTGGGCTAGCGGGAGGGACAACACAGATACGCAGTATTTT.

With regard to this clone: The sample has other DNA sequences that encode this CDR3 too. The chain has TRBV18 and TRBJ1-5, with 10 bases matching TRBD1. CDR1 KGHSH and CDR2 LQKENI come from the germline V gene. After removal of 6 bases from V and 2 bases from J, the junction contained 4 bases not matched to a gene. This CDR3 is 15 amino acids long. The CDR3 coding sequence is TGTGCCAGCTCGCCGGGGACAGGGGGCAATCAGCCCCAGCATTTT. Protein: CASSPGTGGNQPQHF.

The genes are TRBV18 and TRBJ2-5, with 12 bases matching TRBD2. Trimming removed 3 bases from V and 5 bases from J; junction bases left unmatched: 13. The CDR3 sequence is 18 residues long. The germline V gene has CDR1 KGHSH and CDR2 LQKENI. CDR3 in DNA: TGTGCCAGCTCACCGGCTAGCGGGAGGGCCTCGGTGTCCGAGACCCAGTACTTC. This encodes CASSPASGRASVSETQYF.

CDR3: CASSGLAGGQGELFF. CDR3 nucleotides: TGTGCCAGCAGTGGGCTAGCGGGGGGGCAGGGAGAGCTGTTTTTT. The V gene is TRBV2, the J gene TRBJ2-2, with 12 bases fitting TRBD2. The V gene's germline CDR1 is SNHLY and CDR2 FYNNEI. The CDR3 spans 15 residues. V was clipped by 4 bases and J by 11 bases; unmatched bases: 8.

Remarks on this clone: The junction differs from germline at one of its ends, possibly a read error. CDR3 residues: CASSFFNSEAFF. Here the CDR3 DNA reads TGTGCCAGCAGCTTCTTCAACAGTGAAGCTTTCTTT. V and J are TRBV13 and TRBJ1-1; D is uncertain. The CDR3 is 12 residues long. From germline, CDR1 is PRHDT and CDR2 FYEKMQ (reference sequence).

The V gene is TRBV5-1, the J gene TRBJ1-2, with D possibly being TRBD1 (5 bases). This CDR3 spans 15 amino acids. Looked up from germline, CDR1 is SGHRS and CDR2 is YFSETQ. Trimming stripped 4 bases from V and 4 bases from J, with 17 bases between. The CDR3 is CASSPGGRESYGYTF. For the CDR3, the DNA is TGCGCCAGCAGCCCGGGGGGAAGGGAGAGCTATGGCTACACCTTC.

The chain is built from TRBV7-2 and TRBJ1-2; 9 nucleotides match TRBD1. CDR3 length: 15 amino acids. The ends lost 2 bases at V and 4 bases at J; junction bases unmatched: 5. Germline CDR1 is SGHTA and CDR2 is FQGNSA. The CDR3 bases are TGTGCCAGCAGCTTAAACAGGGGGCTGGGCTATGGCTACACCTTC. This gives the protein CASSLNRGLGYGYTF.